The clone carrying this TCR beta chain was counted many times. The antigen remains undetermined. This specimen comes from a study of identical twins. TCRdb analysed the 5' RACE reads with MiXCR anew, one entry per CDR3 protein. The data contain about 700,000 distinct CDR3 sequences, 8.6% of them singletons. CDR3 length: 15 amino acids. Germline lookup yields CDR1 SEHNR and CDR2 FQNEAQ (reference sequence). The germline V and J ends were trimmed by 8 bases and 7 bases, with 21 bases remaining between them. Broader study findings: For monozygotic twins, models underestimated out-of-frame TCR alpha sharing. Fewer insertions marked abundant cord blood beta clonotypes; young adult naive trended weakly, memory not at all. For out-of-frame beta sequences, excess twin sharing was weaker.

The same data also contributed to another study, on yellow fever vaccine responses in identical twins.

V gene TRBV7-9 combines with J gene TRBJ2-1, with D perhaps matching TRBD2 (7 bases). This clonotype was sampled from a woman between 18 and 30 years old in good health. Sequencing was performed on PBMCs. In DNA, the CDR3 is TGTGCCAGCGCTTTCTTTCGGGGGGCGAGGAATGAGCAGTTCTTC. Translated: CASAFFRGARNEQFF.